This is a list of T cell receptor beta chains from one sample in a study of PD-L1 blockade in urothelial cancer. The repertoire was sequenced with immunoSEQ multiplex PCR; TCRdb's copy has only in-frame clones and lacks some. The data hold about 82,000 clones, with 87% observed a single time. The sequenced sample was PBMCs, obtained around atezolizumab (anti-PD-L1) treatment. These receptors were taken from a woman in her 70s with urothelial cancer. CDR3s include the opening cysteine and the closing phenylalanine or tryptophan. A D gene is named only where the DNA matches it firmly. Rows give clone size only sometimes, using once, few, many, or a class for an expanded clone.

-,-,TRBJ1-1,TRBV5-1,TGCGCCAGCAGCTTAGAGACAGGATTAGAAATTGAAGCTTTCTTT,CASSLETGLEIEAFF
TRBD2,-,TRBJ2-1,TRBV9,TGTGCCAGCACCCTACGCGGCGGGGGGGCCGAGATTGGTGAGCAGTTCTTC,CASTLRGGGAEIGEQFF
TRBD2,-,TRBJ2-7,TRBV10-3,TGTGCCATCAGTGAAGCTAGCGGGGTCTACGAGCAGTACTTC,CAISEASGVYEQYF
-,-,TRBJ2-7,TRBV28,TGTGCCAGCAGTCCCACAGGGGCGGGGAGCTCCTACGAGCAGTACTTC,CASSPTGAGSSYEQYF
-,-,TRBJ2-2,TRBV6-6,TGTGCCAGCAGGCCGGCAGGGGTTTCGAACACCGGGGAGCTGTTTTTT,CASRPAGVSNTGELFF
TRBD1,few,TRBJ2-1,TRBV7-9,TGTGCCAGCAGCCCTAAGGCGGGACAGGGCGGGCATAATGAGCAGTTCTTC,CASSPKAGQGGHNEQFF
TRBD2,-,TRBJ2-7,TRBV30,TGTGCCTGGAGTCGGGGGGAAGCCTACGAGCAGTACTTC,CAWSRGEAYEQYF
TRBD1,once,TRBJ2-2,TRBV4-3,TGCGCCAGCAGCCAAGATCTTGTGAGGGGGCGGATCGGGGAGCTGTTTTTT,CASSQDLVRGRIGELFF
TRBD1,-,TRBJ2-7,TRBV27,TGTGCCAGCAGCGAGACAGGGGGCGTTCCCTGGGCCTACGAGCAGTACTTC,CASSETGGVPWAYEQYF
TRBD2,-,TRBJ2-7,TRBV11-2,TGTGCCAGCAGCTGGGCGGGAGTAAGTCGCGAGCAGTACTTC,CASSWAGVSREQYF
-,-,TRBJ2-3,TRBV10-2,TGCGCCAGCAAGAGGACTAACACAGATACGCAGTATTTT,CASKRTNTDTQYF
TRBD1,-,TRBJ1-5,TRBV2,TGTGCCAGCAGTGAATCCGGGACAGGTGGCTATCAGCCCCAGCATTTT,CASSESGTGGYQPQHF